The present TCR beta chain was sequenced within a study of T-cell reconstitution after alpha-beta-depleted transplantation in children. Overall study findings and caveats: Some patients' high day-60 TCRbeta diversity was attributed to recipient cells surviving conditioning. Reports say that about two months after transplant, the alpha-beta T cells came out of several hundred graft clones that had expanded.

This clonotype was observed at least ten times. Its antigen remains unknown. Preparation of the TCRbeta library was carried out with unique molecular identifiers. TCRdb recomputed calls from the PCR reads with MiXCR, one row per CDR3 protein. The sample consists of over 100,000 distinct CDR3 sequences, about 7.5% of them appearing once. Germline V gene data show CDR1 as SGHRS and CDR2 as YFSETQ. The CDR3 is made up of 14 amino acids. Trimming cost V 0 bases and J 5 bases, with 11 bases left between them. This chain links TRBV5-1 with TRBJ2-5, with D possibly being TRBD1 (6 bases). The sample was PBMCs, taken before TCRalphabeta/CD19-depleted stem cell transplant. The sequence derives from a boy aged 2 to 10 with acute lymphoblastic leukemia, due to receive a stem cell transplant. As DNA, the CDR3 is TGCGCCAGCAGCTTGGCAGGGGTCGGGGAGACCCAGTACTTC. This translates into CASSLAGVGETQYF.